These 23 T cell receptor beta chains came from one sample sequenced in a study of CXCR3-negative and CXCR3-positive naive CD8 T cells. Study-level findings and limits: CXCR3-positive naive cells carried more hydrophobic TRB CDR3s than CXCR3-negative naive cells did.

These TCRs are of unknown antigen specificity. It was by 5' RACE with UMI labels that the TRB cDNA libraries were prepared. After re-calling the 5' RACE reads, TCRdb lists one entry per CDR3 protein, DNA absent. With around 140,000 distinct CDR3 sequences in the sample, the ten largest clones hold around 0.37%. Sequencing used naive CXCR3+ CD8+ T cells from blood. Sample subset: CD45RO-CCR7+CD27+CD95- naive CD8+ T cells expressing CXCR3 (TNR3+). The receptors stem from a human donor in good health. Some clones in this sample may be carry-over from other donors' samples.

The chain combines TRBV12-3 or TRBV12-4 with TRBJ1-1; TCRdb selects TRBD1, and the lack of DNA leaves this call unchecked. CDR3 length equals 15 residues. Here the CDR3 reads CASSFAGGPDTEAFF.

The chain couples TRBV29-1 to TRBJ2-2; TCRdb reports TRBD2, a call that lacks DNA to check it against. This CDR3 has 14 residues. The germline V gene has CDR1 SQVTM and CDR2 ANQGSEA. CDR3 loop: CSVVPQGRAGELFF.

The gene calls are TRBV2 and TRBJ1-1. CDR1 and CDR2 (germline): SNHLY, FYNNEI. This CDR3 spans 14 amino acids. This CDR3 is CASSDGRMNTEAFF.

The chain is built from TRBV19 and TRBJ1-1. Germline CDR1 reads LNHDA; CDR2 reads SQIVND (reference sequence). The CDR3 length is 13 residues. Here the CDR3 reads CASSIGMNTEAFF.

The chain joins TRBV7-2 to TRBJ2-5; checking the TCRdb D call of TRBD2 is not possible without DNA. This CDR3 comprises 12 residues. CDR1 and CDR2 (germline): SGHTA, FQGNSA. This CDR3 is CASAGRKETQYF.

This rearrangement joins TRBV7-9 to TRBJ2-3. CDR1 is SEHNR, CDR2 FQNEAQ, per germline (reference sequence). The CDR3 totals 12 residues. This CDR3 reads CASSQATDTQYF. The whole variable domain, filled in from reference TRBV7-9 and TRBJ2-3, reads DTGVSQNPRHKITKRGQNVTFRCDPISEHNRLYWYRQTLGQGPEFLTYFQNEAQLEKSRLLSDRFSAERPKGSFSTLEIQRTEQGDSAMYLCASSQATDTQYFGPGTRLTVL.

The chain joins TRBV2 to TRBJ2-1; TCRdb picks TRBD2, but there is no DNA to check that call. This CDR3 is 12 amino acids long. Germline V gene sequence: CDR1 SNHLY, CDR2 FYNNEI. CDR3 sequence: CASSDERSRPFF.

This chain uses TRBV12-3 or TRBV12-4 with TRBJ2-1; TCRdb's assignment of TRBD1 cannot be checked, as there is no DNA. There are 14 residues in the CDR3. CDR3 sequence: CASSLNGGPLEQFF.

J is TRBJ1-4 and V is TRBV6-5. CDR3 length: 13 amino acids. CDR1 is MNHEY and CDR2 is SVGAGI in the germline V gene. CDR3 region: CASSYSLNEKLFF.

V and J are TRBV4-1 and TRBJ2-3. Germline V CDR1 and CDR2: MGHRA, YSYEKL. CDR3 size: 15 residues. This CDR3 is CASRPMAFSTDTQYF.

The V and J genes are TRBV7-2 and TRBJ2-1; without DNA, the TCRdb call of TRBD1 cannot be checked. This CDR3 has 18 residues. Germline assignment: CDR1 SGHTA and CDR2 FQGNSA. The CDR3 region is CASSLVWATGDYYNEQFF.

The chain links TRBV4-1 to TRBJ2-7; without DNA, the TCRdb call of TRBD2 cannot be checked. This CDR3 comprises 15 residues. The germline V gene encodes CDR1 MGHRA and CDR2 YSYEKL. The CDR3 is CASSHGPGLETEQYF.

The chain has TRBV7-9 and TRBJ1-2. Germline-derived CDR1 and CDR2 are SEHNR and FQNEAQ (reference sequence). This CDR3 comprises 12 residues. CDR3 protein: CASGSGTYGYTF.

This chain joins TRBV19 and TRBJ2-1. The CDR3 spans 14 residues. From germline, CDR1 is LNHDA and CDR2 SQIVND (reference sequence). The CDR3 is CASSMYLKNNEQFF.

The rearrangement joins TRBV5-1 to TRBJ2-7; no DNA is available, so the TRBD1 call from TCRdb remains unchecked. The CDR3 is 14 residues long. Germline values: CDR1 SGHRS, CDR2 YFSETQ. Here the CDR3 reads CASSSTGTTYEQYF.

This chain joins TRBV7-9 and TRBJ2-7; absent DNA, TCRdb's TRBD1 call cannot be checked. The CDR3 length is 16 residues. In germline, CDR1 is SEHNR, CDR2 FQNEAQ (reference sequence). CDR3 loop: CASSPAWGQGAWEQYF.

The CDR3 spells CASSKIGGNSNTGELFF. This chain joins TRBV5-4 and TRBJ2-2; TCRdb's D call of TRBD2 is untestable without DNA. From germline, CDR1 is SGHNT and CDR2 YYREEE (reference sequence). This CDR3 is 17 amino acids long.

V gene TRBV12-3 or TRBV12-4 combines with J gene TRBJ1-1. This CDR3 has 14 residues. This chain's CDR3 is CASSLTVLNTEAFF.

J is TRBJ1-1 and V is TRBV7-9; the TRBD1 assignment by TCRdb is unverifiable without DNA. CDR1 is SEHNR, CDR2 FQNEAQ, per germline (reference sequence). CDR3 length: 15 residues. CDR3 in amino acids: CASSSPGQGALEAFF.

The V and J genes are TRBV28 and TRBJ2-2; absent DNA, TCRdb's TRBD2 call cannot be checked. This CDR3 is built from 16 residues. Germline lookup yields CDR1 MDHEN and CDR2 SYDVKM. This CDR3 is CASSLIAGPYTGELFF.

The J gene is TRBJ1-1, the V gene TRBV7-9. Germline V gene sequence: CDR1 SEHNR, CDR2 FQNEAQ (reference sequence). This CDR3 spans 12 amino acids. The CDR3 here is CASVRRNTEAFF.

The chain carries TRBV29-1 and TRBJ2-7. The CDR3 contains 11 residues. Per germline, CDR1 SQVTM and CDR2 ANQGSEA. CDR3 in amino acids: CSVLDNYEQYF.

The J gene is TRBJ1-4, the V gene TRBV15. This CDR3 is 13 amino acids long. The germline gives CDR1 LNHNV, CDR2 YYDKDF (reference sequence). The CDR3 sequence: CATSSGGVEKLFF.